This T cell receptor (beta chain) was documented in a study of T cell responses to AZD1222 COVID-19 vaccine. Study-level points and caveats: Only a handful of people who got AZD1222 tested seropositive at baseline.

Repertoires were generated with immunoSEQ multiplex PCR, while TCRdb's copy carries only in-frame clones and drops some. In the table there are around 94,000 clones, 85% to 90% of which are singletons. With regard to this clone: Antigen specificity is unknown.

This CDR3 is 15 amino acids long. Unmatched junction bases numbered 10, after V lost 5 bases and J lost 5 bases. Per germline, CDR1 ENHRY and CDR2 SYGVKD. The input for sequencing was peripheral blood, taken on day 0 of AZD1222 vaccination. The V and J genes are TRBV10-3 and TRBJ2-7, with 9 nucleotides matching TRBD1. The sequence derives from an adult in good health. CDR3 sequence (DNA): TGTGCCATCAGTACCACAGGGGGCGTCGGCGACGAGCAGTACTTC. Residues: CAISTTGGVGDEQYF.